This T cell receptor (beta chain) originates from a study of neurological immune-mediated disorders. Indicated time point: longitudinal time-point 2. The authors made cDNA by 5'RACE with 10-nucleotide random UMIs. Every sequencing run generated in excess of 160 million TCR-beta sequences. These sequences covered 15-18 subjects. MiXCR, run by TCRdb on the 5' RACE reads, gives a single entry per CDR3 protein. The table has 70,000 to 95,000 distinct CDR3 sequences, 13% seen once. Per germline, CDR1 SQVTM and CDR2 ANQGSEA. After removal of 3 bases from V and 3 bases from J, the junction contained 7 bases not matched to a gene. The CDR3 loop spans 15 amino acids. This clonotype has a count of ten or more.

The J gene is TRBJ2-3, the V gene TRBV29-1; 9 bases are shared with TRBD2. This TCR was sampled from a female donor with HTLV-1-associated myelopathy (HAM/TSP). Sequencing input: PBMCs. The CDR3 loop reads CSVDGISGGTDTQYF. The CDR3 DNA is TGCAGCGTTGATGGTATTAGCGGGGGAACAGATACGCAGTATTTT.